The following is a T cell receptor beta chain sequence with its context. This record comes from a study of blood T cell repertoires in COVID-19. Background on the study: Italy, Spain and the United States were the sources of the convalescent and acute COVID-19 samples.

As processed by the authors: Estimates of nucleated cell counts were drawn from the amplification of reference gene primers. The protocol was immunoSEQ multiplex PCR, while the TCRdb copy is restricted to in-frame clones and leaves out a portion. Clonal size and the V and J genes are those of that table, whereas D and trimming came from the DNA. The data contain around 280,000 clones, 70% to 90% of them seen just once; the ten biggest clones take up 1% to 1.5%. The sample taken for sequencing was peripheral blood. The source of this sequence is a man in his 70s with acute or convalescent COVID-19.

The DNA for the CDR3 is TGTGCCAGCAGCTTAGGGAAAGGGGCCCACACCGGGGAGCTGTTTTTT. The encoded protein is CASSLGKGAHTGELFF. The chain employs TRBV7-3 and TRBJ2-2; possible D gene TRBD1, 5 bases. CDR3 length: 16 residues. The V and J ends lost 2 bases and 3 bases respectively, with 13 bases between them. CDR1 is SGHTA, CDR2 FQGTGA, per germline.